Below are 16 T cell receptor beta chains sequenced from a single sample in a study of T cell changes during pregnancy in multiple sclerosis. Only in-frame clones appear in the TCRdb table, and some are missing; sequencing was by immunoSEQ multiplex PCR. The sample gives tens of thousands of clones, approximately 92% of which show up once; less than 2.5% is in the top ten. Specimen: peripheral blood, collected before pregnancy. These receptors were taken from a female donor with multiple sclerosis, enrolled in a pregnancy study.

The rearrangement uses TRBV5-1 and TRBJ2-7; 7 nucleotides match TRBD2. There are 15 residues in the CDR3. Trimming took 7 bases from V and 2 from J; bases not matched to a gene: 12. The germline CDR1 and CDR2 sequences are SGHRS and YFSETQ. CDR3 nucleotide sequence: TGCGCCAGCCGGGTGTCGGCGGGAGAGGCCTACGAGCAGTACTTC. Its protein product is CASRVSAGEAYEQYF.

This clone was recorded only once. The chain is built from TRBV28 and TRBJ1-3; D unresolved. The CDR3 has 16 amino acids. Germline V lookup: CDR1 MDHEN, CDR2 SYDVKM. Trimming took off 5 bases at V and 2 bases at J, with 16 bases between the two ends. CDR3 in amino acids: CASSPMEGLAGNTIYF. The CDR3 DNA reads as TGTGCCAGCAGTCCCATGGAGGGTCTTGCTGGAAACACCATATATTTT.

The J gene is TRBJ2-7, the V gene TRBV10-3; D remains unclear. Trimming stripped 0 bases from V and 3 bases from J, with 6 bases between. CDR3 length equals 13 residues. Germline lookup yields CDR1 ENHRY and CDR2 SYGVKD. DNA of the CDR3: TGTGCCATCAGTGAGTCGGAGTTCTACGAGCAGTACTTC. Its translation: CAISESEFYEQYF.

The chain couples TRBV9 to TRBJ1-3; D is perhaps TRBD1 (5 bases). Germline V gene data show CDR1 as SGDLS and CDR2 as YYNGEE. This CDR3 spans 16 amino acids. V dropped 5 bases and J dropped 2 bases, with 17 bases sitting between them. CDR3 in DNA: TGTGCCAGCAGTGATAGCATACGGGGGGCTGGAAACACCATATATTTT. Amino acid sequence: CASSDSIRGAGNTIYF.

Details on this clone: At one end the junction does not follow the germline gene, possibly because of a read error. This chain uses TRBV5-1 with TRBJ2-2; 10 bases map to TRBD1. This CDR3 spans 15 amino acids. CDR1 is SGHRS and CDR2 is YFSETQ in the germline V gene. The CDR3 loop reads CASSFRTGGCRGAVF. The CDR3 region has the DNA TGCGCCAGCAGCTTCCGGACAGGGGGATGTCGGGGAGCTGTTTTT.

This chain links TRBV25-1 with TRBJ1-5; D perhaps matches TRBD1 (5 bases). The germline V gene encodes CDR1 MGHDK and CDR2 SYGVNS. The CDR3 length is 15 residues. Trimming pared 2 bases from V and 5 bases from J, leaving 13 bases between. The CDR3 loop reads CASSERGGDDQPQHF. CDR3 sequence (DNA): TGTGCCAGCAGTGAAAGGGGAGGGGACGATCAGCCCCAGCATTTT.

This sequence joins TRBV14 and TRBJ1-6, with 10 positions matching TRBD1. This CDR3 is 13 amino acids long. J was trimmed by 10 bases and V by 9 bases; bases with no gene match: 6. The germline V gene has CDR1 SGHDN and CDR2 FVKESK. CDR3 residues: CASSGQGFSPLHF. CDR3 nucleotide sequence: TGTGCCAGTTCGGGACAGGGGTTCTCACCCCTCCACTTT.

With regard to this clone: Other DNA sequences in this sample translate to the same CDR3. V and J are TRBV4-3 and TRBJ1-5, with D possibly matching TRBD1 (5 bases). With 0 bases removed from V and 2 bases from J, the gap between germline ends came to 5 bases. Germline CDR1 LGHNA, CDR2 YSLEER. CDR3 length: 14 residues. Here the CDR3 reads CASSQDRGNQPQHF. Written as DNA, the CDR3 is TGCGCCAGCAGCCAAGACAGGGGCAATCAGCCCCAGCATTTT.

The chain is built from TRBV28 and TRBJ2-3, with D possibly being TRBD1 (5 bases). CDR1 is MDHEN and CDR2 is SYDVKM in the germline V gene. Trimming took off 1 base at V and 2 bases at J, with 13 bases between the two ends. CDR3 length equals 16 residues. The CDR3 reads CASSLLTDLTTDTQYF. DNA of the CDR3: TGTGCCAGCAGTTTATTGACAGACCTAACCACAGATACGCAGTATTTT.

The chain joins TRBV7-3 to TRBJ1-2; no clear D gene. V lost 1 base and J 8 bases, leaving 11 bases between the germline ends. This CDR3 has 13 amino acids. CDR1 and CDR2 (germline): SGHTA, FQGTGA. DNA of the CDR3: TGTGCCAGCAGCTTAAATCGGGTGGAAGGCTACACCTTC. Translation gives CASSLNRVEGYTF.

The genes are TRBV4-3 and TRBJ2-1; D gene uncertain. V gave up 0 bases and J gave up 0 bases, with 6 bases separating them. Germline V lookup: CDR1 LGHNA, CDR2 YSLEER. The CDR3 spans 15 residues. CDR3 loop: CASSQDADSYNEQFF. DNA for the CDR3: TGCGCCAGCAGCCAAGATGCGGACTCCTACAATGAGCAGTTCTTC.

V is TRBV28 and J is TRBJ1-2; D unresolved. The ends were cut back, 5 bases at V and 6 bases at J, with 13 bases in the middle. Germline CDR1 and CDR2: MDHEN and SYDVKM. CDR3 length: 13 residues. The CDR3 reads CASSPPLSHGYTF. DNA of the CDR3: TGTGCCAGCAGTCCACCCCTTAGCCATGGCTACACCTTC.

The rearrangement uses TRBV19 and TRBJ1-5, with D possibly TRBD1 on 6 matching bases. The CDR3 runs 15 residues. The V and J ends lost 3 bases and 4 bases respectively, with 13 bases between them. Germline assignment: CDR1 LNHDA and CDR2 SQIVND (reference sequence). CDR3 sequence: CASSIGQSFNQPQHF. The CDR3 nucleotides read TGTGCCAGTAGTATCGGACAGAGTTTTAATCAGCCCCAGCATTTT.

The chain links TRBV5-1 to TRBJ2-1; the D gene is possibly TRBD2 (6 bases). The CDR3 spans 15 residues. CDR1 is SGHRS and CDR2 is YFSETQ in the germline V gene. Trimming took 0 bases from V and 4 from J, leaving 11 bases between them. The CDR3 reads CASSLGVGGYNEQFF. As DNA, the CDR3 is TGCGCCAGCAGCTTGGGGGTTGGGGGGTACAATGAGCAGTTCTTC.

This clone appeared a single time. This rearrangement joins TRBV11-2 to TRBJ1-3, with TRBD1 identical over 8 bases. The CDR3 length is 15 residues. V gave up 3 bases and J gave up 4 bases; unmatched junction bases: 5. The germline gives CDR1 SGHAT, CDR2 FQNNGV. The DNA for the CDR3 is TGTGCCAGCAGCTTCCCCCGGACAGGGGGAAACACCATATATTTT. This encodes CASSFPRTGGNTIYF.

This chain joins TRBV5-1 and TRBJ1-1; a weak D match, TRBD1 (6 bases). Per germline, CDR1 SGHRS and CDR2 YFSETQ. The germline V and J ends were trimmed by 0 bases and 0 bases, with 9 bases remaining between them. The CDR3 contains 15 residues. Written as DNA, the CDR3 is TGCGCCAGCAGCTTGGCGGCAGGGGTGAACACTGAAGCTTTCTTT. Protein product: CASSLAAGVNTEAFF.